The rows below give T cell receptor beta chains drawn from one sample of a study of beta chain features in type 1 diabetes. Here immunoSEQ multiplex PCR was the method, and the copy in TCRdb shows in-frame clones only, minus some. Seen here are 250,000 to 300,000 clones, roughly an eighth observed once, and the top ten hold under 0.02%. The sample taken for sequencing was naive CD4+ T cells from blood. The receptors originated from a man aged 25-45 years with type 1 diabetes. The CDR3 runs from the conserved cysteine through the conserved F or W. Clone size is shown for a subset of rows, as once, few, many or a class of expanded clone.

CDR3aa: CASSVGVGTSVYNEQFF; abundance: few; v_gene: TRBV9
CDR3aa: CATSRDRLAGYEQYF; abundance: -; v_gene: TRBV15
CDR3aa: CATSRDRVTDTQYF; abundance: few; v_gene: TRBV15
CDR3aa: CASSLSLHGSTGELFF; abundance: -; v_gene: TRBV28
CDR3aa: CASRVGATEAFF; abundance: -; v_gene: TRBV6-5
CDR3aa: CASSPWTGLDTEAFF; abundance: -; v_gene: TRBV14
CDR3aa: CASRLAASGANVLTF; abundance: -; v_gene: TRBV28
CDR3aa: CASSFLAGGTGELFF; abundance: -; v_gene: TRBV7-8
CDR3aa: CATLSYGYTF; abundance: -; v_gene: TRBV28
CDR3aa: CASSRGISSTDTQYF; abundance: few; v_gene: TRBV5-6
CDR3aa: CASSLERVGDTQYF; abundance: -; v_gene: TRBV5-1